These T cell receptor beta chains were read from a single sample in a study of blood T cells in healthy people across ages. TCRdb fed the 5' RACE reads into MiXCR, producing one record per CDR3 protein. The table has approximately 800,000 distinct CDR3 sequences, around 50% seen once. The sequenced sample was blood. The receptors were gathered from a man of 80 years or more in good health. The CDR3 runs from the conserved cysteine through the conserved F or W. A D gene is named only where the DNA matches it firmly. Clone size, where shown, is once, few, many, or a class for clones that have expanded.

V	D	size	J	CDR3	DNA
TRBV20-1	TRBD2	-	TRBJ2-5	CRAGREETQYF	TGCAGGGCAGGGAGGGAGGAGACCCAGTACTTC
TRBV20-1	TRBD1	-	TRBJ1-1	CSAREGQKAFF	TGCAGTGCTAGAGAGGGACAGAAAGCTTTCTTT
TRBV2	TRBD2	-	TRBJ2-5	CASRREGPNEQYF	TGTGCCAGCCGCCGGGAGGGCCCCAATGAGCAGTACTTC
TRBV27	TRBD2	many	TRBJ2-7	CASSTREGHPGTSYEQYF	TGTGCCAGCAGTACTCGGGAGGGCCACCCTGGCACCTCCTACGAGCAGTACTTC
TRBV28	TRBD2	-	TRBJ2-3	CASGLAGEAQYF	TGTGCCAGCGGTCTAGCGGGGGAGGCGCAGTATTTT
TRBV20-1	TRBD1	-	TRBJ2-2	CSATDRGANTGELFF	TGCAGTGCCACGGACAGGGGGGCGAACACCGGGGAGCTGTTTTTT
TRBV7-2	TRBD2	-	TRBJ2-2	CASSSMTSGNTGELFF	TGTGCCAGCAGCTCCATGACTAGCGGGAACACCGGGGAGCTGTTTTTT
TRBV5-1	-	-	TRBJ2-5	CASNRVRETQYF	TGCGCCAGCAACCGGGTTCGGGAGACCCAGTACTTC
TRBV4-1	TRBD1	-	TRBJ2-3	CASSQDGQGADTQYF	TGCGCCAGCAGCCAAGATGGGCAGGGGGCAGATACGCAGTATTTT
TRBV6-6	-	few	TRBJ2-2	CASMGGPDQAGELFF	TGTGCCAGCATGGGGGGGCCAGATCAGGCCGGGGAGCTGTTTTTT
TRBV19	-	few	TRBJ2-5	CASSIDSGPRETQYF	TGTGCCAGTAGTATAGATTCCGGACCGCGAGAGACCCAGTACTTC
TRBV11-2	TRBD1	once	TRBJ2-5	CASTRRGTGEQTQYF	TGTGCCAGCACCCGTCGGGGGACAGGGGAACAGACCCAGTACTTC
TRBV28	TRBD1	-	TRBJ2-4	CASSQTQGAPSREQYF	TGTGCCAGCAGCCAAACTCAGGGGGCCCCCTCGAGGGAGCAGTACTTC
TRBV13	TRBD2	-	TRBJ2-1	CASNSPTRGGNEQFF	TGTGCCAGCAACTCCCCCACAAGGGGAGGGAATGAGCAGTTCTTC
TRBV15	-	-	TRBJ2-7	CATSRDPGINYEQYF	TGTGCCACCAGCAGAGATCCAGGGATTAACTACGAGCAGTACTTC
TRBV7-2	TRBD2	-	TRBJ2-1	CAIWFGSGNNEQFF	TGTGCCATCTGGTTCGGTAGCGGGAACAATGAGCAGTTCTTC